Listed here is a single T cell receptor beta chain. Its target is unknown. Each patient's relapse followed autologous stem cell transplantation, and brentuximab vedotin exposure varied. When best responses were assessed, they were complete response, partial response or progressive disease. Trimming removed 0 bases from V and 6 bases from J, with 16 bases in between. The CDR3 is 16 residues long. Germline lookup yields CDR1 LGHNA and CDR2 YNFKEQ. The data were taken from a study of PD-1 blockade in classical Hodgkin lymphoma. About the research overall: A 3 mg/kg intravenous dose of nivolumab was received by patients every 2 weeks. Study-level results: What caused the repertoire differences, perhaps disease activity or prior therapy, remains undefined. Healthy donors reportedly exceeded newly diagnosed patients in baseline TCR diversity.

Generated by immunoSEQ multiplex PCR, the TCRdb table keeps only in-frame clones and is missing some. The sample includes some 39,000 clones, 85% to 90% of them seen just once. The chain couples TRBV4-2 to TRBJ2-3; D call uncertain. Sample: peripheral blood mononuclear cells (PBMCs), taken at baseline. The clonotype was recovered from a human donor with classical Hodgkin lymphoma. CDR3 loop: CASSQEVGSLPDTQYF. The DNA for the CDR3 is TGTGCCAGCAGCCAAGAAGTGGGCTCCCTCCCGGATACGCAGTATTTT.